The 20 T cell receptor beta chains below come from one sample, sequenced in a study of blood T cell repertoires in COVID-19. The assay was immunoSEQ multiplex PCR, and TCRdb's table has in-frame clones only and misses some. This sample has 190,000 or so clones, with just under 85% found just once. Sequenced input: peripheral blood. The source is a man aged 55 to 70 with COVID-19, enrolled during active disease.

DNA for the CDR3: TGTGCCAGCCGGCGGACAGGGGGGGATACGCAGTATTTT. It encodes CASRRTGGDTQYF. V gene TRBV18 combines with J gene TRBJ2-3, with 10 nucleotides matching TRBD1. This CDR3 contains 13 residues. The V gene end was trimmed by 8 bases and the J gene end by 6 bases; junction bases not matched to a gene: 5. The germline V gene has CDR1 KGHSH and CDR2 LQKENI.

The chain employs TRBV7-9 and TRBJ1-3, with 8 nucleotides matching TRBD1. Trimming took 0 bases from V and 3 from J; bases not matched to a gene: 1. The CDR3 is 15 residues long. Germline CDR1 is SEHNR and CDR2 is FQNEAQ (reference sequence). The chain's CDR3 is CASSLARGLGNTIYF. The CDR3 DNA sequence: TGTGCCAGCAGCTTAGCCAGGGGGCTTGGAAACACCATATATTTT.

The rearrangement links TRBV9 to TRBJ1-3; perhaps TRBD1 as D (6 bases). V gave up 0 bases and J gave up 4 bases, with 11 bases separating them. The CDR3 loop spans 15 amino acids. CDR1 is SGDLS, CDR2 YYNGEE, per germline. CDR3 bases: TGTGCCAGCAGCGTAGAGGGGGTGACAGGAAACACCATATATTTT. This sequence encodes CASSVEGVTGNTIYF.

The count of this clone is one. The DNA for the CDR3 is TGTGCCAGCAGTTTTCGCGGGAGTTTGGGGGAACACCTTCGGAATGAGCAGTTCTTC. It encodes CASSFRGSLGEHLRNEQFF. The chain combines TRBV27 with TRBJ2-1; 7 bases align to TRBD2. Trimming cost V 3 bases and J 7 bases; bases outside gene matches: 21. Germline CDR1 MNHEY, CDR2 SMNVEV (reference sequence). The CDR3 extends over 19 amino acids.

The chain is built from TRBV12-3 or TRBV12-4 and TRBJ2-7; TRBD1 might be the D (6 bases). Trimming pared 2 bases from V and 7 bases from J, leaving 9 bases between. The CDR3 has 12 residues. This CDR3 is CASSLIQGEQYF. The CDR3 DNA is TGTGCCAGCAGTTTAATACAGGGTGAGCAGTACTTC.

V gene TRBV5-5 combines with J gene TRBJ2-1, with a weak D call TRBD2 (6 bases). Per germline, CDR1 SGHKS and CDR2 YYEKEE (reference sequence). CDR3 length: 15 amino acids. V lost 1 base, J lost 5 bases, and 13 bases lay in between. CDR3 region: CASSLPGRPDNEQFF. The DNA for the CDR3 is TGTGCCAGCAGCTTGCCGGGGAGGCCGGACAATGAGCAGTTCTTC. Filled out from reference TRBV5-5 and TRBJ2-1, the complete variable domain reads DAGVTQSPTHLIKTRGQQVTLRCSPISGHKSVSWYQQVLGQGPQFIFQYYEKEERGRGNFPDRFSARQFPNYSSELNVNALLLGDSALYLCASSLPGRPDNEQFFGPGTRLTVL.

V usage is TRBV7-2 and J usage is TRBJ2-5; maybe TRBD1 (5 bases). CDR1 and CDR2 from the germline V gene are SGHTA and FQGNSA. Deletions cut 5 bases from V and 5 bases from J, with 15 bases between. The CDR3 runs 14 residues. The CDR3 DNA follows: TGTGCCAGCAGCAGGGGTTTTTCGGCGGAGACCCAGTACTTC. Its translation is CASSRGFSAETQYF.

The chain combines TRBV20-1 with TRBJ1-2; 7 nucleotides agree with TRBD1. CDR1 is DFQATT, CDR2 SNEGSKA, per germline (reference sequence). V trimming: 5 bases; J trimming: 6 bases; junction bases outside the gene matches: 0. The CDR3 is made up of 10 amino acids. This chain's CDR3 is CSAGQDGYTF. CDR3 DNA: TGCAGTGCTGGACAGGATGGCTACACCTTC.

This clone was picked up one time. The DNA for the CDR3 is TGCGCCAGCAGCCGGGCCGGGGGGTTGGACGAGCAGTACTTC. Translating it yields CASSRAGGLDEQYF. The rearrangement uses TRBV4-1 and TRBJ2-7; 7 positions agree with TRBD2. Per the germline V gene, CDR1 is MGHRA and CDR2 is YSYEKL. The CDR3 runs 14 residues. The V and J ends lost 4 bases and 5 bases, in that order; junction bases with no gene match: 8.

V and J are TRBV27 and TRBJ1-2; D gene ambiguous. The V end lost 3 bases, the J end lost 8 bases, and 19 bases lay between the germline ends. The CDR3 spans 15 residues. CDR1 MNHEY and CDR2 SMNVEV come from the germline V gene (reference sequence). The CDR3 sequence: CASSFRNPSPGGYTF. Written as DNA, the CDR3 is TGTGCCAGCAGTTTTAGGAACCCCAGCCCGGGAGGCTACACCTTC.

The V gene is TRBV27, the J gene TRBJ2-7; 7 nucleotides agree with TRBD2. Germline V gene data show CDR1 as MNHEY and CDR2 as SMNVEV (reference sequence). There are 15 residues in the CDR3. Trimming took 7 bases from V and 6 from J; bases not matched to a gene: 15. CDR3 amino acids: CASTSSTSVNSEQYF. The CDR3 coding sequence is TGTGCCAGCACCTCTTCCACTAGCGTTAACTCCGAGCAGTACTTC.

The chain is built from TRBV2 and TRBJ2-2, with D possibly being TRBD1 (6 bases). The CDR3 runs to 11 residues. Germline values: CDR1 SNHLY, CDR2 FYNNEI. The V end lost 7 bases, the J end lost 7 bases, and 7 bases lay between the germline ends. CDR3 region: CASTRGGELFF. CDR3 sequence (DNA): TGTGCCAGCACCAGGGGCGGGGAGCTGTTTTTT.

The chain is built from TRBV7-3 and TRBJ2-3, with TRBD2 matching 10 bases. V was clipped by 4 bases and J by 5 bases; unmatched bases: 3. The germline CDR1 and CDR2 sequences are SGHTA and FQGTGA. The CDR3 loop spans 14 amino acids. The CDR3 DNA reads TGTGCCAGCAGCTCGTGGACTAGCGGAGATACGCAGTATTTT. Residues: CASSSWTSGDTQYF.

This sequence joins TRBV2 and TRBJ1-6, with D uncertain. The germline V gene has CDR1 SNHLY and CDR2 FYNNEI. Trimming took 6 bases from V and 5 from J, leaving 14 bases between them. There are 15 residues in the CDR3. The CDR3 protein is CASSKSDLDNSPLHF. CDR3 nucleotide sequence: TGTGCCAGCAGCAAAAGCGACCTGGATAATTCACCCCTCCACTTT.

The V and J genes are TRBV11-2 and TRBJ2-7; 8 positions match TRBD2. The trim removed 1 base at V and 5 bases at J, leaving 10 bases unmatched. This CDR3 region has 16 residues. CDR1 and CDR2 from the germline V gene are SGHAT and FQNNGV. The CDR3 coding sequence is TGTGCCAGCAGCTTAGGAGGGAGGGGACTAGTCCACGAGCAGTACTTC. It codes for CASSLGGRGLVHEQYF.

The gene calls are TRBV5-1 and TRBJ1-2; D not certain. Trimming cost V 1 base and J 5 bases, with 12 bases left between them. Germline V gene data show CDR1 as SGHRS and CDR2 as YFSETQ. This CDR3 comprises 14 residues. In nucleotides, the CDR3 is TGCGCCAGCAGCTTGTCCAGGCAGCTGTATGGCTACACCTTC. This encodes CASSLSRQLYGYTF.

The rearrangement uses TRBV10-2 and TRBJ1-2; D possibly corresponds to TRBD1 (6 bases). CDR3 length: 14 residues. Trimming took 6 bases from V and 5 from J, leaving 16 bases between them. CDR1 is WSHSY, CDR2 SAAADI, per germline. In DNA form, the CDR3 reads TGCGCCAGCAGCCCCGTCCGGGACACGTATGGCTACACCTTC. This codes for CASSPVRDTYGYTF.

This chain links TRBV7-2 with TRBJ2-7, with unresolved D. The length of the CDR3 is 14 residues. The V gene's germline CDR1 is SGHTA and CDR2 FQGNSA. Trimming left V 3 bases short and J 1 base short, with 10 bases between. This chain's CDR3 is CASSFLALSYEQYF. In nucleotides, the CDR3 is TGTGCCAGCAGCTTTTTGGCATTATCCTACGAGCAGTACTTC.

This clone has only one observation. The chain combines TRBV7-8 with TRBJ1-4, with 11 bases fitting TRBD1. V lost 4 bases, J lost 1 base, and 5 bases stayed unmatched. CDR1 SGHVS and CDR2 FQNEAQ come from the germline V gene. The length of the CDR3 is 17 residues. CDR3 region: CASSSDRGLGTNEKLFF. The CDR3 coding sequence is TGTGCCAGCAGCTCGGACAGGGGGCTAGGAACTAATGAAAAACTGTTTTTT. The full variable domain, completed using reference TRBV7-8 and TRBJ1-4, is GAGVSQSPRYKVAKRGQDVALRCDPISGHVSLFWYQQALGQGPEFLTYFQNEAQLDKSGLPSDRFFAERPEGSVSTLKIQRTQQEDSAVYLCASSSDRGLGTNEKLFFGSGTQLSVL.

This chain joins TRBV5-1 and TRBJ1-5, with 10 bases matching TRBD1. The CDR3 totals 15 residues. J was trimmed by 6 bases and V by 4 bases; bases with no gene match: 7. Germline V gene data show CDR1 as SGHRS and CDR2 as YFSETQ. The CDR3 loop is CASSPNGQGGQPQHF. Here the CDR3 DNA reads TGCGCCAGCAGCCCAAACGGACAGGGGGGTCAGCCCCAGCATTTT.